The rows below give T cell receptor beta chains drawn from one sample of a study of blood T cell repertoires in COVID-19. Data came from immunoSEQ multiplex PCR; TCRdb stores just in-frame clones and leaves some out. This sample has about 69,000 clones, with around 84% found just once. Sequenced input: peripheral blood. Receptor source: a woman of 80 years or more with acute or convalescent COVID-19. CDR3s include the opening cysteine and the closing phenylalanine or tryptophan. Each record gives: clone size, D gene, CDR3 length, V gene, J gene, CDR3 protein, CDR3 DNA. The D gene is left open where the match is weak. The size of a clone is reported for some rows only, either as once, few or many, or as a class for expanded clones.

size: -; D: TRBD1; length: 16; V: TRBV7-2; J: TRBJ2-2; CDR3: CASSSQGELNTGELFF; DNA: TGTGCCAGCAGCTCACAGGGGGAGTTGAACACCGGGGAGCTGTTTTTT
size: -; D: TRBD1; length: 14; V: TRBV19; J: TRBJ2-4; CDR3: CASETGETKNIQYF; DNA: TGTGCCAGCGAGACAGGGGAAACCAAAAACATTCAGTACTTC
size: -; D: -; length: 16; V: TRBV18; J: TRBJ2-5; CDR3: CASSASGGAIRETQYF; DNA: TGTGCCAGCTCAGCATCTGGCGGGGCTATCAGGGAGACCCAGTACTTC
size: -; D: TRBD1; length: 18; V: TRBV9; J: TRBJ1-3; CDR3: CASSVATTDRVSGNTIYF; DNA: TGTGCCAGCAGCGTAGCTACAACAGACAGGGTATCAGGAAACACCATATATTTT
size: -; D: TRBD2; length: 15; V: TRBV27; J: TRBJ2-7; CDR3: CASSLRGSGSYEQYF; DNA: TGTGCCAGCAGTTTGCGGGGGAGCGGCTCCTACGAGCAGTACTTC
size: few; D: TRBD1; length: 15; V: TRBV2; J: TRBJ1-5; CDR3: CASMAQGAENQPQHF; DNA: TGTGCCAGCATGGCACAGGGGGCTGAGAATCAGCCCCAGCATTTT
size: -; D: -; length: 11; V: TRBV7-9; J: TRBJ1-6; CDR3: CASSPNSPLHF; DNA: TGTGCCAGCAGCCCAAATTCACCCCTCCACTTT
size: -; D: -; length: 14; V: TRBV6-5; J: TRBJ2-3; CDR3: CASNGAAGTDTQYF; DNA: TGTGCCAGCAATGGGGCAGCTGGCACAGATACGCAGTATTTT
size: once; D: TRBD2; length: 16; V: TRBV10-1; J: TRBJ2-7; CDR3: CASSESRQGGPYEQYF; DNA: TGCGCCAGCAGTGAGTCGAGGCAGGGAGGGCCCTACGAGCAGTACTTC
size: -; D: TRBD1; length: 15; V: TRBV19; J: TRBJ1-4; CDR3: CASSSSRDRIEKLFF; DNA: TGTGCCAGTAGTTCATCACGGGACAGGATAGAAAAACTGTTTTTT
size: -; D: -; length: 15; V: TRBV6-5; J: TRBJ1-2; CDR3: CASRTGTGTYYGYTF; DNA: TGTGCCAGCAGGACTGGTACAGGGACCTACTATGGCTACACCTTC
size: -; D: TRBD1; length: 15; V: TRBV3-1/TRBV3-2; J: TRBJ1-6; CDR3: CASSQLTGVNSPLHF; DNA: TGTGCCAGCAGCCAGTTGACAGGGGTTAATTCACCCCTCCACTTT
size: -; D: -; length: 12; V: TRBV29-1; J: TRBJ2-1; CDR3: CSLRVAGNEQFF; DNA: TGCAGCCTCAGGGTAGCTGGCAATGAGCAGTTCTTC
size: -; D: TRBD1; length: 14; V: TRBV5-4; J: TRBJ1-2; CDR3: CASSGGQGQWRYTF; DNA: TGTGCCAGCAGCGGCGGACAGGGCCAATGGAGATACACCTTC
size: -; D: -; length: 15; V: TRBV6-5; J: TRBJ2-7; CDR3: CASRSQGSGLGEQYF; DNA: TGTGCCAGCAGATCCCAGGGTAGTGGATTGGGCGAGCAGTACTTC
size: -; D: -; length: 11; V: TRBV7-9; J: TRBJ2-3; CDR3: CASRLRDTQYF; DNA: TGTGCCAGCAGACTAAGGGATACGCAGTATTTT
size: -; D: -; length: 17; V: TRBV21-1; J: TRBJ1-5; CDR3: CASSKSLRPTGNQPQHF; DNA: TGTGCCAGCAGCAAATCTTTACGACCTACAGGAAATCAGCCCCAGCATTTT
size: -; D: TRBD2; length: 15; V: TRBV25-1; J: TRBJ2-5; CDR3: CASSEMRGGEETQYF; DNA: TGTGCCAGCAGTGAAATGCGGGGGGGGGAAGAGACCCAGTACTTC
size: -; D: -; length: 14; V: TRBV7-9; J: TRBJ1-2; CDR3: CASSFWAGNYGYTF; DNA: TGTGCCAGCAGCTTTTGGGCAGGGAACTATGGCTACACCTTC
size: -; D: -; length: 11; V: TRBV27; J: TRBJ1-2; CDR3: CASSDSYGYTF; DNA: TGTGCCAGCAGCGACAGCTATGGCTACACCTTC
size: -; D: -; length: 17; V: TRBV5-4; J: TRBJ2-1; CDR3: CASSLAASRRSYNEQFF; DNA: TGTGCCAGCAGCTTGGCGGCTAGCCGTCGATCCTACAATGAGCAGTTCTTC
size: -; D: TRBD1; length: 13; V: TRBV29-1; J: TRBJ1-1; CDR3: CSVADRGYTEAFF; DNA: TGCAGCGTAGCGGACAGGGGATACACTGAAGCTTTCTTT
size: -; D: -; length: 15; V: TRBV5-4; J: TRBJ1-1; CDR3: CASSHPDRRNTEAFF; DNA: TGTGCCAGCAGCCATCCAGACAGAAGGAACACTGAAGCTTTCTTT
size: -; D: TRBD1; length: 16; V: TRBV9; J: TRBJ2-2; CDR3: CASSLRDRVNTGELFF; DNA: TGTGCCAGCAGCCTCCGGGACAGAGTGAACACCGGGGAGCTGTTTTTT
size: few; D: -; length: 15; V: TRBV3-1/TRBV3-2; J: TRBJ1-2; CDR3: CASSPQAGHFYGYTF; DNA: TGTGCCAGCAGCCCCCAAGCGGGACACTTCTATGGCTACACCTTC
size: -; D: TRBD1; length: 16; V: TRBV5-1; J: TRBJ1-2; CDR3: CASSLGTGAQNYGYTF; DNA: TGCGCCAGCAGCTTAGGGACAGGGGCTCAAAACTATGGCTACACCTTC
size: -; D: -; length: 14; V: TRBV11-2; J: TRBJ1-4; CDR3: CASSLQLGGEKLFF; DNA: TGTGCCAGCAGCTTGCAGCTAGGGGGTGAAAAACTGTTTTTT
size: few; D: -; length: 12; V: TRBV29-1; J: TRBJ1-1; CDR3: CSVRQVNTEAFF; DNA: TGCAGCGTTAGACAGGTGAACACTGAAGCTTTCTTT
size: -; D: -; length: 16; V: TRBV6-6; J: TRBJ2-2; CDR3: CASSYSDSPNTGELFF; DNA: TGTGCCAGCAGTTACTCGGATAGCCCGAACACCGGGGAGCTGTTTTTT
size: -; D: TRBD1; length: 15; V: TRBV5-1; J: TRBJ1-3; CDR3: CASSQGTISGNTIYF; DNA: TGCGCCAGCTCACAGGGGACCATCTCTGGAAACACCATATATTTT
size: -; D: TRBD1; length: 12; V: TRBV27; J: TRBJ2-7; CDR3: CASSYRGDEQYF; DNA: TGTGCCAGCAGTTACAGGGGCGACGAGCAGTACTTC
size: -; D: -; length: 15; V: TRBV4-1; J: TRBJ1-6; CDR3: CASSRQNRDNSPLHF; DNA: TGCGCCAGCAGCCGCCAAAACAGAGACAATTCACCCCTCCACTTT
size: -; D: TRBD1; length: 15; V: TRBV18; J: TRBJ2-6; CDR3: CASSVTGAGANVLTF; DNA: TGTGCCAGCTCAGTGACAGGGGCTGGGGCCAACGTCCTGACTTTC
size: -; D: TRBD1; length: 13; V: TRBV5-6; J: TRBJ1-5; CDR3: CASSRTGYQPQHF; DNA: TGTGCCAGCAGCCGGACAGGATATCAGCCCCAGCATTTT
size: -; D: -; length: 13; V: TRBV19; J: TRBJ2-5; CDR3: CASSGQIQETQYF; DNA: TGTGCCAGTTCGGGACAAATCCAAGAGACCCAGTACTTC
size: -; D: -; length: 15; V: TRBV15; J: TRBJ2-7; CDR3: CATSRVGGEAYEQYF; DNA: TGTGCCACCAGCAGAGTTGGAGGGGAAGCCTACGAGCAGTACTTC
size: -; D: -; length: 16; V: TRBV6-1; J: TRBJ2-2; CDR3: CASSETPGGITGELFF; DNA: TGTGCCAGCAGTGAAACTCCGGGGGGCATTACCGGGGAGCTGTTTTTT
size: -; D: -; length: 16; V: TRBV11-2; J: TRBJ2-1; CDR3: CASSTSQGGTLYEQFF; DNA: TGTGCCAGCAGCACCTCGCAGGGGGGTACCTTATATGAGCAGTTCTTC
size: -; D: -; length: 15; V: TRBV12-2; J: TRBJ2-3; CDR3: CASRLVGGLTDTQYF; DNA: TGTGCAAGTCGCTTAGTAGGGGGCCTGACAGATACGCAGTATTTT
size: -; D: -; length: 16; V: TRBV3-1/TRBV3-2; J: TRBJ1-2; CDR3: CASSQSRAAGNYGYTF; DNA: TGTGCCAGCAGCCAAAGCCGGGCCGCGGGGAACTATGGCTACACCTTC
size: -; D: -; length: 15; V: TRBV5-6; J: TRBJ1-3; CDR3: CASSRTTGSGNTIYF; DNA: TGTGCCAGCAGTCGTACCACGGGGTCTGGAAACACCATATATTTT
size: once; D: -; length: 15; V: TRBV7-2; J: TRBJ2-5; CDR3: CASSLGDIRGETQYF; DNA: TGTGCCAGCAGCTTAGGGGACATACGGGGTGAGACCCAGTACTTC